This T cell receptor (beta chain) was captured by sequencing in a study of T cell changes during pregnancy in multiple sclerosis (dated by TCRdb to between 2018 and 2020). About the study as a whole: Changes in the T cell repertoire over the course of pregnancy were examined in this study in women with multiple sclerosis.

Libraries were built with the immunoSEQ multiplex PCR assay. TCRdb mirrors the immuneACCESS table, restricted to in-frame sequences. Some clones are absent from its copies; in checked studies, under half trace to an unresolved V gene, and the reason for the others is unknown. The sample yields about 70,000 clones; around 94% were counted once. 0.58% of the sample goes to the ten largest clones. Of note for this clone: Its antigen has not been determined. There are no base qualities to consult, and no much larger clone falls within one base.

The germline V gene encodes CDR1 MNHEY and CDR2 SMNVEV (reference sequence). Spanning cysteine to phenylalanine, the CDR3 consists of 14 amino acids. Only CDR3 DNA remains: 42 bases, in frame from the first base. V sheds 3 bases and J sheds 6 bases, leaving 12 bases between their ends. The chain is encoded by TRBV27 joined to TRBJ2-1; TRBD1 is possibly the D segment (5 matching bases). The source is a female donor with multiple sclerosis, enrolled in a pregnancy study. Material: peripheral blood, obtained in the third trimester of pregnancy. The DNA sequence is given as TGTGCCAGCAGTTTCCTCACAGGCTCCAATGAGCAGTTCTTC. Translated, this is CASSFLTGSNEQFF.